These 20 T cell receptor beta chains came from one sample sequenced in a study of beta chain features in type 1 diabetes. General observations from the study: Moderately but significantly shorter TCRB CDR3s were found in Type 1 diabetes patients in all four CD4+ subsets.

Every bit of the isolated RNA underwent reverse transcription, so sequencing read expressed TCRB transcripts. Produced via immunoSEQ multiplex PCR; TCRdb's table is partial and in-frame only. The sample includes about 300,000 clones, less than 15% of them seen just once. These receptors lack a known antigen. Source material: naive CD4+ T cells from blood. The receptors come from a woman aged 18-30 years with type 1 diabetes.

Remarks on this clone: This sample includes further DNA sequences coding for the same CDR3. V gene TRBV5-1 combines with J gene TRBJ2-5, with D possibly matching TRBD1 (5 bases). CDR1 and CDR2 (germline): SGHRS, YFSETQ. This CDR3 comprises 14 residues. V lost 0 bases to trimming and J lost 2 bases, with 8 bases between them. The chain's CDR3 is CASSLGGSQETQYF. In nucleotides, the CDR3 is TGCGCCAGCAGCTTGGGGGGCAGTCAAGAGACCCAGTACTTC.

This rearrangement joins TRBV15 to TRBJ2-3, with D maybe TRBD1 (6 bases). The germline CDR1 and CDR2 sequences are LNHNV and YYDKDF (reference sequence). This CDR3 is built from 17 residues. The V end lost 0 bases, the J end lost 0 bases, and 13 bases lay between the germline ends. This CDR3 reads CATSRDWTAGSTDTQYF. The CDR3 DNA reads TGTGCCACCAGCAGAGACTGGACAGCTGGGAGCACAGATACGCAGTATTTT.

The chain combines TRBV28 with TRBJ1-2; 7 bases are shared with TRBD1. Germline CDR1 is MDHEN and CDR2 is SYDVKM. V was pared by 6 bases and J by 1 base, with 2 bases of the junction left unmatched. This CDR3 has 13 residues. The CDR3 sequence: CASRGQINYGYTF. CDR3 in DNA: TGTGCCAGCAGGGGACAGATTAACTATGGCTACACCTTC.

This clone was picked up one time. The V call is TRBV19, the J call TRBJ2-2; 11 bases are shared with TRBD2. The CDR3 has 17 residues. The junction had 7 bases not matched to a gene; V was cut back by 2 bases and J by 5 bases. Germline values: CDR1 LNHDA, CDR2 SQIVND (reference sequence). As DNA, the CDR3 is TGTGCCAGTAGTATATATAGCGGGAGGGCCGGTACCGGGGAGCTGTTTTTT. Its translation is CASSIYSGRAGTGELFF.

The chain recombines TRBV19 with TRBJ1-2; 9 positions agree with TRBD1. With V trimmed by 5 bases and J by 11 bases, 12 bases remained unmatched. The CDR3 sequence is 14 residues long. Germline lookup yields CDR1 LNHDA and CDR2 SQIVND (reference sequence). As DNA, the CDR3 is TGTGCCAGTAGTCCCGGGCGGACAGGGGCTTGGTACACCTTC. The encoded protein is CASSPGRTGAWYTF.

This clone was counted a few times. The chain is built from TRBV10-3 and TRBJ2-5; 10 positions agree with TRBD2. This CDR3 is 13 amino acids long. J was trimmed by 1 base and V by 11 bases; bases with no gene match: 4. Germline CDR1 reads ENHRY; CDR2 reads SYGVKD. CDR3 nucleotide sequence: TGTGCCGCGAGGACTAGCGGCCAAGAGACCCAGTACTTC. Translated: CAARTSGQETQYF.

The CDR3 loop is CASSQGLAGTDTQYF. CDR3 DNA sequence: TGCGCCAGCAGCCAGGGACTAGCCGGCACAGATACGCAGTATTTT. The chain has TRBV5-1 and TRBJ2-3, with TRBD2 matching over 9 bases. The CDR3 has 15 residues. The V gene end was trimmed by 4 bases and the J gene end by 1 base; junction bases not matched to a gene: 4. The germline gives CDR1 SGHRS, CDR2 YFSETQ.

The V gene is TRBV19, the J gene TRBJ1-1, with 9 bases lining up with TRBD1. The CDR3 contains 14 residues. V dropped 2 bases and J dropped 5; count of bases not matched to a gene: 3. Looked up from germline, CDR1 is LNHDA and CDR2 is SQIVND (reference sequence). CDR3 residues: CASSIPGQGTEAFF. CDR3 DNA: TGTGCCAGTAGTATACCGGGACAGGGTACTGAAGCTTTCTTT.

The CDR3 spells CASSSAGRGTDTQYF. Written as DNA, the CDR3 is TGTGCCAGCAGCTCCGCCGGGAGGGGCACAGATACGCAGTATTTT. V and J are TRBV11-2 and TRBJ2-3, with 8 bases matching TRBD2. CDR1 and CDR2 (germline): SGHAT, FQNNGV. CDR3 length: 15 amino acids. With 4 bases clipped from V and 1 base from J, the junction kept 4 bases outside the gene matches.

The V call is TRBV7-9, the J call TRBJ2-3; 9 bases fit TRBD2. CDR3 length: 15 amino acids. In germline, CDR1 is SEHNR, CDR2 FQNEAQ (reference sequence). The ends lost 4 bases at V and 2 bases at J; junction bases unmatched: 4. The CDR3 spells CASSSLAGPTDTQYF. In DNA form, the CDR3 reads TGTGCCAGCAGCTCACTAGCGGGTCCCACAGATACGCAGTATTTT.

Only a few counts were recorded for this clone. This chain links TRBV7-9 with TRBJ2-5, with 8 positions matching TRBD1. The V gene end was trimmed by 5 bases and the J gene end by 2 bases; junction bases not matched to a gene: 7. The germline CDR1 and CDR2 sequences are SEHNR and FQNEAQ (reference sequence). This CDR3 is built from 15 residues. CDR3 nucleotide sequence: TGTGCCAGCAGCCAGGAATGGACAGGGCAAGAGACCCAGTACTTC. Residues: CASSQEWTGQETQYF.

The chain uses TRBV2 and TRBJ1-5; TRBD1 aligns across 8 bases. CDR1 is SNHLY, CDR2 FYNNEI, per germline. The CDR3 has 14 residues. Trimming removed 6 bases from V and 6 bases from J; junction bases left unmatched: 7. The CDR3 sequence: CASSDGTGGQPQHF. The CDR3, as DNA: TGTGCCAGCAGCGATGGGACAGGAGGTCAGCCCCAGCATTTT.

This chain connects TRBV7-2 to TRBJ2-7; TRBD2 aligns across 9 bases. CDR1 and CDR2 from the germline V gene are SGHTA and FQGNSA. V was clipped by 1 base and J by 2 bases; unmatched bases: 6. This CDR3 region has 16 residues. DNA of the CDR3: TGTGCCAGCAGCTTAGGGACCACTAGCGGGCCCTACGAGCAGTACGTC. As protein: CASSLGTTSGPYEQYV.

The table lists this clone with a few counts. This sequence joins TRBV30 and TRBJ2-1, with 9 positions matching TRBD2. CDR3 length: 21 residues. The junction had 20 bases not matched to a gene; V was cut back by 1 base and J by 1 base. CDR1 is GTSNPN, CDR2 SVGIG, per germline (reference sequence). CDR3 sequence reads: CAWSGPFSRLAGSRSYNEQFF. In nucleotides, the CDR3 is TGTGCCTGGAGTGGGCCCTTTAGTCGGCTAGCGGGGTCCCGTTCCTACAATGAGCAGTTCTTC.

This clone was detected many times. Written as DNA, the CDR3 is TGTGCCAGCAGACAGGGCCATGAGCAGTTCTTC. Residues: CASRQGHEQFF. The J gene is TRBJ2-1, the V gene TRBV25-1; possibly TRBD1 for D (6 bases). The CDR3 contains 11 residues. Trimming shortened V by 6 bases and J by 8 bases, and 8 bases separated the two germline ends. Germline loops: CDR1 MGHDK, CDR2 SYGVNS.

The chain couples TRBV7-2 to TRBJ1-2; 8 bases are a match to TRBD1. CDR3 length: 13 residues. With 5 bases clipped from V and 7 bases from J, the junction kept 6 bases outside the gene matches. Germline loops: CDR1 SGHTA, CDR2 FQGNSA. This CDR3 is CASSLDRVGGYTF. CDR3 DNA: TGTGCCAGCAGCCTGGACAGGGTCGGTGGCTACACCTTC.

This clone was found a few times. The chain links TRBV14 to TRBJ2-2; the match to TRBD1 covers 8 bases. CDR1 and CDR2 from the germline V gene are SGHDN and FVKESK. V shed 4 bases and J 3 bases; nucleotides not matched to a gene: 10. This CDR3 is 17 amino acids long. The CDR3 DNA reads TGTGCCAGCAGCCTAAACCTCGGGACAGGTTACACCGGGGAGCTGTTTTTT. This codes for CASSLNLGTGYTGELFF. Combining the CDR3 with reference TRBV14 and TRBJ2-2 gives the whole variable domain EAGVTQFPSHSVIEKGQTVTLRCDPISGHDNLYWYRRVMGKEIKFLLHFVKESKQDESGMPNNRFLAERTGGTYSTLKVQPAELEDSGVYFCASSLNLGTGYTGELFFGEGSRLTVL.

This clone was observed a handful of times. The chain recombines TRBV6-5 with TRBJ2-1, with a possible D match to TRBD2 (6 bases). Per germline, CDR1 MNHEY and CDR2 SVGAGI. The CDR3 extends over 15 amino acids. V lost 3 bases to trimming and J lost 1 base, with 10 bases between them. The CDR3 bases are TGTGCCAGCAGTTATGCGGAGGGGTCCTACAATGAGCAGTTCTTC. It yields the protein CASSYAEGSYNEQFF.

V usage is TRBV19 and J usage is TRBJ2-1; 12 bases are a match to TRBD2. The CDR3 length is 16 residues. J lost 4 bases, V lost 4 bases, and 5 bases had no gene match. CDR1 is LNHDA, CDR2 SQIVND, per germline (reference sequence). The CDR3 DNA follows: TGTGCCAGTAGTAGCCAACTAGCGGGAGGTTACAATGAGCAGTTCTTC. Encoded protein: CASSSQLAGGYNEQFF.

This sequence joins TRBV2 and TRBJ2-1; D gene unclear. The CDR3 sequence is 11 residues long. V lost 8 bases and J 9 bases, leaving 11 bases between the germline ends. Germline values: CDR1 SNHLY, CDR2 FYNNEI. CDR3 sequence (DNA): TGTGCCAGCGCCGGTTTTGGTGAGCAGTTCTTC. Its translation is CASAGFGEQFF.